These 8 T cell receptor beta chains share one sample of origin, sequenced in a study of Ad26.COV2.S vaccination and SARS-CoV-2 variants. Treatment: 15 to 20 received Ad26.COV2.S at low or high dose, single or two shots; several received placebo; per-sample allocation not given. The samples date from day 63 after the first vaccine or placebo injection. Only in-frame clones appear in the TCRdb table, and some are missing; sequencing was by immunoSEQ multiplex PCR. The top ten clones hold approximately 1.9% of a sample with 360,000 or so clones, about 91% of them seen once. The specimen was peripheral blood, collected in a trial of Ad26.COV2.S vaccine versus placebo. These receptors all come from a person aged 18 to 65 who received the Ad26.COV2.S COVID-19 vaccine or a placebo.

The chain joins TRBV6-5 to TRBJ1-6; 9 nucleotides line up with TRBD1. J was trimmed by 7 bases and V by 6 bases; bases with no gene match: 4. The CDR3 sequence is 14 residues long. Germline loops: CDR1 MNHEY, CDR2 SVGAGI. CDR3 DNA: TGTGCCAGCAGCCCCGGACAGGGGAATTCACCCCTCCACTTT. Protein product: CASSPGQGNSPLHF.

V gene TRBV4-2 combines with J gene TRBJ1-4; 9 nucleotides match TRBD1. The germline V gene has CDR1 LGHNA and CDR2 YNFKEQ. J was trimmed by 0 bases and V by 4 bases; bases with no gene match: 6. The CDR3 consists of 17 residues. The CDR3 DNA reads TGTGCCAGCAGCCTGAAGACAGGGGGGACAACTAATGAAAAACTGTTTTTT. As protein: CASSLKTGGTTNEKLFF.

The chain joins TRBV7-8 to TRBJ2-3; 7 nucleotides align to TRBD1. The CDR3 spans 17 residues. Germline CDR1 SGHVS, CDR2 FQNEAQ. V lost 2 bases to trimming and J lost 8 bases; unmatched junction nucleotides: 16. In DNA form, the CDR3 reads TGTGCCAGCAGCTTACCAGGAGGACAGGACGCAACGGGTACGCAGTATTTT. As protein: CASSLPGGQDATGTQYF.

The CDR3 protein is CASRQSPARGPFDEQYF. CDR3 DNA sequence: TGTGCCAGCAGGCAGTCTCCCGCACGGGGGCCCTTCGACGAGCAGTACTTC. The chain is built from TRBV7-2 and TRBJ2-7; the D call may be TRBD1 or TRBD2 (6 bases each). The CDR3 has 17 residues. The germline V and J ends were trimmed by 6 bases and 5 bases, with 26 bases remaining between them. Germline V CDR1 and CDR2: SGHTA, FQGNSA.

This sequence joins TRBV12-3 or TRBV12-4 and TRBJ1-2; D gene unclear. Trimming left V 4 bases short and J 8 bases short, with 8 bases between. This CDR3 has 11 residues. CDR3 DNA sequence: TGTGCCAGCAGTTCCGGGCCGGGCTACACCTTC. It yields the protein CASSSGPGYTF.

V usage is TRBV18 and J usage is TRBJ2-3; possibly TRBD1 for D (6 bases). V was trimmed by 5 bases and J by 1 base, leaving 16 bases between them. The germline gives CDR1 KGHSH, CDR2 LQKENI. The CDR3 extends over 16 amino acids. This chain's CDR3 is CASSTLQGGGTDTQYF. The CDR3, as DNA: TGTGCCAGCTCAACCCTACAGGGTGGAGGCACAGATACGCAGTATTTT.

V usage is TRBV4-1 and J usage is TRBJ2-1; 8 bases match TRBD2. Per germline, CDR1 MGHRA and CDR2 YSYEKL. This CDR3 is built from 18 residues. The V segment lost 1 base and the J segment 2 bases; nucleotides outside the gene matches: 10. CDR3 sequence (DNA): TGCGCCAGCAGCCAAGTTACGCTAGCGGGTGGACCCTACAATGAGCAGTTCTTC. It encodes CASSQVTLAGGPYNEQFF.

Written as DNA, the CDR3 is TGTGCCACTCTAAGCGGGAGGGGGTACGAGCAGTACTTC. Translation: CATLSGRGYEQYF. V gene TRBV7-9 combines with J gene TRBJ2-7, with 10 bases identical to TRBD2. The CDR3 extends over 13 amino acids. J gave up 4 bases and V 10 bases, and 7 bases lay outside the gene matches. Germline V CDR1 and CDR2: SEHNR, FQNEAQ (reference sequence).